This T cell receptor beta chain was sequenced in a study of T-cell reconstitution after alpha-beta-depleted transplantation in children. General study points: At the one-year point after transplant, T-cell counts and TCRbeta diversity were found to come mostly from T cells that had been newly produced. Several hundred expanded graft clones reportedly supplied alpha-beta T cells about two months after transplant. It was surviving recipient T cells and thymic progenitors that gave some patients high TCRbeta diversity at day 60.

Preparation of the TCRbeta library involved a method that used unique molecular identifiers. TCRdb reanalysed the PCR reads using MiXCR and keeps one entry per CDR3 protein. The data contain some 300,000 distinct CDR3 sequences, roughly 7.8% of them singletons. V dropped 5 bases and J dropped 7; count of bases not matched to a gene: 20. CDR3 length equals 18 residues. The germline CDR1 and CDR2 sequences are MNHEY and SVGAGI. The sample holds a few counts of this clonotype. Its cognate antigen is unknown. This TCR derives from a female patient aged 2-15 years who had a stem cell transplant for Fanconi anemia, so the T cells may come from the graft donor. This sequence joins TRBV6-5 and TRBJ2-1; TRBD1 agrees at 7 bases. The sample in question was peripheral blood, obtained 360 days after TCRalphabeta/CD19-depleted stem cell transplant. The CDR3 sequence: CASSNQLPSRPGGNEQFF. CDR3 coding DNA: TGTGCCAGCAGTAACCAACTACCCTCTAGGCCAGGGGGAAATGAGCAGTTCTTC.